These T cell receptor beta chains were read from a single sample in a study of T cell repertoires in cytomegalovirus infection. TCRdb used MiXCR to reprocess the reads, holding one entry per CDR3 protein. The data hold 500,000 to 600,000 distinct CDR3 sequences, with more than 15% observed a single time. Sample: CD8+ T cells from PBMCs. The source is a human donor in good health (CMV status not recorded). Some clones in this sample may be carry-over from other donors' samples. Each CDR3 is given without its conserved first and last residue. Size values are once, few and many counts, or a class for expanded clones, and some rows have none.

>.|TRBV6-6
ASSYGAGSGYT
>.|TRBV5-1
ASSSYYNTGELF
>few|TRBV19
ASSIVQGGTEAF
>many|TRBV10-3
AIAAPGSPGYT
>few|TRBV7-9
ASSLVDRGYEAF
>.|TRBV29-1
SVPRKGTTEAF
>few|TRBV29-1
SVGGSQYEQY
>.|TRBV7-2
ASSLQHLVSTEAF
>once|TRBV13
ASSSLRDSVYNERF
>many|TRBV4-1
ASSQDGTGLAANTQY
>many|TRBV28
ASDPFRTTADTQY
>few|TRBV4-1
ASSQDLRSLHYEQY
>.|TRBV10-3
AISGNRGSYEQY
>.|TRBV3-1
ASSPEAQGIYGYT
>.|TRBV4-1
ASSLLDREDQPQH
>few|TRBV27
ASSLTYDRDPVSPLRDTQY
>.|TRBV6-4
ASSDLRGLSSPLH
>many|TRBV7-2
ASSSYRGRGTEAF
>many|TRBV7-6
ASSHTGNEQY
>many|TRBV20-1
SAGQGVDSPLH
>few|TRBV4-2
ASSQDGGSVVGGYT
>few|TRBV5-1
ASSWTGGGSEAF
>many|TRBV29-1
SVETDKPYEQY
>many|TRBV5-5
ASTTGVTGELF
>.|TRBV9
ASSGGRVLLETQY